Following are 30 T cell receptor beta chains from one sample sequenced in a study of control samples from healthy donors and cancer patients. Generated by immunoSEQ multiplex PCR, the TCRdb table keeps only in-frame clones and is missing some. The sample lists fewer than 200,000 clones; around 90% were seen once. The sequencing input was blood. The origin of the receptors is a woman aged 25 to 39 in good health.

CDR3 loop: CASSRSTGAYNSPLHF. CDR3 bases: TGTGCCAGCAGTCGGTCGACAGGGGCCTATAATTCACCCCTCCACTTT. The chain is built from TRBV2 and TRBJ1-6; 8 bases agree with TRBD1. Per germline, CDR1 SNHLY and CDR2 FYNNEI. The CDR3 totals 16 residues. Trimming at V came to 5 bases and at J to 2 bases, leaving 5 bases not matched to a gene.

The chain recombines TRBV11-2 with TRBJ2-7; 11 bases are shared with TRBD2. V shed 5 bases and J 6 bases; nucleotides not matched to a gene: 9. CDR3 length: 15 residues. Germline V gene lookup returns CDR1 SGHAT and CDR2 FQNNGV. CDR3 nucleotides: TGTGCCAGCAGCACCTTAGCGGGAGGGCCTGTCGAGCAGTACTTC. It codes for CASSTLAGGPVEQYF.

A note on this clone: Other DNA sequences in the sample encode the same CDR3. The gene calls are TRBV7-9 and TRBJ2-5, with D perhaps matching TRBD2 (6 bases). Germline V gene sequence: CDR1 SEHNR, CDR2 FQNEAQ (reference sequence). The CDR3 loop spans 11 amino acids. The V end was cut by 6 bases, the J end by 4 bases, with 6 bases between. The CDR3: CASSSGETQYF. In DNA form, the CDR3 reads TGTGCCAGCAGTAGCGGAGAGACCCAGTACTTC.

J is TRBJ2-7 and V is TRBV9; 9 bases fit TRBD1. V gave up 3 bases and J gave up 2 bases; unmatched junction bases: 3. Germline values: CDR1 SGDLS, CDR2 YYNGEE. The CDR3 is 14 residues long. In DNA, the CDR3 is TGTGCCAGCAGCGGGGGACAGGGAACCTACGAGCAGTACTTC. It encodes CASSGGQGTYEQYF.

The sample holds one count of this clone. This rearrangement joins TRBV19 to TRBJ1-2; 9 bases match TRBD1. The germline CDR1 and CDR2 sequences are LNHDA and SQIVND (reference sequence). The V segment lost 6 bases and the J segment 6 bases; nucleotides outside the gene matches: 5. The CDR3 length is 13 residues. The CDR3 DNA reads as TGTGCCAGTAGGACGACAGGGGGGCATGGCTACACCTTC. Translated: CASRTTGGHGYTF.

The chain links TRBV3-1 (or the pseudogene TRBV3-2) to TRBJ1-1, with a possible D match to TRBD1 (5 bases). The CDR3 has 15 amino acids. CDR1 is LGHDT and CDR2 is YNNKEL in the germline V gene (reference sequence). V lost 7 bases to trimming and J lost 0 bases, with 15 bases between them. Written as DNA, the CDR3 is TGTGCCAGCACAGGCGGTGGGGGGATGAACACTGAAGCTTTCTTT. It is translated as CASTGGGGMNTEAFF.

This chain links TRBV6-1 with TRBJ2-1; D is ambiguous. Germline CDR1 MNHNS, CDR2 SASEGT. Trimming stripped 3 bases from V and 5 bases from J, with 17 bases between. The CDR3 length is 16 residues. The CDR3 DNA is TGTGCCAGCAGTGATACGGCCAGGAACCCGAACAATGAGCAGTTCTTC. It encodes CASSDTARNPNNEQFF.

V and J are TRBV29-1 and TRBJ1-4, with TRBD1 identical over 9 bases. V was pared by 5 bases and J by 6 bases, with 10 bases of the junction left unmatched. The germline V gene encodes CDR1 SQVTM and CDR2 ANQGSEA. This CDR3 is 15 amino acids long. CDR3 DNA: TGCAGCGTTAAGCCCGGGACAGGGATAGATGAAAAACTGTTTTTT. It encodes CSVKPGTGIDEKLFF.

This sequence joins TRBV4-1 and TRBJ1-2, with D possibly matching TRBD1 (6 bases). This CDR3 has 16 residues. Germline-derived CDR1 and CDR2 are MGHRA and YSYEKL. With 2 bases removed from V and 4 bases from J, the gap between germline ends came to 17 bases. The DNA for the CDR3 is TGCGCCAGCAGCCAAAAGCAAGGGGGGGGGCCCTATGGCTACACCTTC. Its protein product is CASSQKQGGGPYGYTF.

V gene TRBV7-9 combines with J gene TRBJ2-2; D is unclear. Germline V lookup: CDR1 SEHNR, CDR2 FQNEAQ (reference sequence). The CDR3 extends over 15 amino acids. Trimming removed 1 base at V and 4 bases at J, with 10 bases between. CDR3 coding DNA: TGTGCCAGCAGCTTAGTTTTAGGGTCCACCGGGGAGCTGTTTTTT. Amino acid sequence: CASSLVLGSTGELFF. The entire variable domain, with the rest obtained from reference TRBV7-9 and TRBJ2-2, is as follows: DTGVSQNPRHKITKRGQNVTFRCDPISEHNRLYWYRQTLGQGPEFLTYFQNEAQLEKSRLLSDRFSAERPKGSFSTLEIQRTEQGDSAMYLCASSLVLGSTGELFFGEGSRLTVL.

This chain uses TRBV9 with TRBJ2-5; D ambiguous. Germline CDR1 SGDLS, CDR2 YYNGEE. V dropped 3 bases and J dropped 2 bases, with 14 bases sitting between them. This CDR3 is 15 amino acids long. The CDR3 sequence: CASSADEASQETQYF. CDR3 nucleotide sequence: TGTGCCAGCAGCGCCGATGAGGCTAGTCAAGAGACCCAGTACTTC.

The gene calls are TRBV29-1 and TRBJ2-2, with 7 bases aligning to TRBD1. V was clipped by 3 bases and J by 2 bases; unmatched bases: 3. The germline CDR1 and CDR2 sequences are SQVTM and ANQGSEA. The CDR3 extends over 14 amino acids. CDR3 amino acids: CSVDRGSNTGELFF. The CDR3 DNA sequence: TGCAGCGTTGACAGGGGGAGCAACACCGGGGAGCTGTTTTTT.

J is TRBJ1-4 and V is TRBV7-9; tentatively, D is TRBD1 (5 bases). Looked up from germline, CDR1 is SEHNR and CDR2 is FQNEAQ (reference sequence). Trimming shortened V by 7 bases and J by 0 bases, and 15 bases separated the two germline ends. The CDR3 extends over 16 amino acids. The CDR3 DNA follows: TGTGCCAGCACCCCGTCGACAGCGTCAACTAATGAAAAACTGTTTTTT. Translation: CASTPSTASTNEKLFF. Using reference TRBV7-9 and TRBJ1-4 for the parts outside the CDR3, the full variable domain is DTGVSQNPRHKITKRGQNVTFRCDPISEHNRLYWYRQTLGQGPEFLTYFQNEAQLEKSRLLSDRFSAERPKGSFSTLEIQRTEQGDSAMYLCASTPSTASTNEKLFFGSGTQLSVL.

There are many counts of this clone. Within the sample, other DNA sequences also encode this same CDR3. The chain uses TRBV5-1 and TRBJ1-2, with 8 nucleotides matching TRBD1. The CDR3 runs to 15 residues. V trimming: 1 base; J trimming: 5 bases; junction bases outside the gene matches: 7. Germline CDR1 reads SGHRS; CDR2 reads YFSETQ. CDR3: CASSLTAGGGYGYTF. CDR3 nucleotides: TGCGCCAGCAGCTTGACGGCAGGGGGCGGATATGGCTACACCTTC.

The chain is built from TRBV10-3 and TRBJ1-6; weak D call: TRBD1 (5 bases). The CDR3 totals 12 residues. Trimming took 4 bases from V and 8 from J, leaving 6 bases between them. Germline CDR1 reads ENHRY; CDR2 reads SYGVKD. For the CDR3, the DNA is TGTGCCATCAGTGGAGGGGATTCACCCCTCCACTTT. Protein: CAISGGDSPLHF.

V gene TRBV5-8 combines with J gene TRBJ1-2; 9 nucleotides match TRBD1. Losses at the gene ends were 4 bases for V and 2 bases for J; bases not matched to a gene: 6. The CDR3 consists of 15 residues. Germline CDR1 is SGHTS and CDR2 is YDEGEE. CDR3 nucleotides: TGTGCCAGCAGCACGGACAGGGGAAGGAACTATGGCTACACCTTC. Its protein is CASSTDRGRNYGYTF.

The genes are TRBV5-1 and TRBJ2-1, with 7 bases fitting TRBD1. Germline V gene data show CDR1 as SGHRS and CDR2 as YFSETQ. CDR3 length: 15 residues. Trimming took 7 bases from V and 6 from J; bases not matched to a gene: 13. CDR3 loop: CASGGSTGTSNEQFF. Written as DNA, the CDR3 is TGCGCCAGCGGGGGTTCGACAGGGACCTCCAATGAGCAGTTCTTC.

This clone was detected a few times. The CDR3 loop reads CASSLDGHLYNEQFF. The CDR3 bases are TGTGCCAGCAGCTTAGATGGCCACTTATACAATGAGCAGTTCTTC. The chain couples TRBV11-1 to TRBJ2-1; D unclear. V was trimmed by 1 base and J by 4 bases, leaving 11 bases between them. This CDR3 comprises 15 residues. Germline values: CDR1 SGHAT, CDR2 FQDESV (reference sequence).

This clone appeared a few times. The rearrangement uses TRBV25-1 and TRBJ2-5, with D possibly matching TRBD1 (6 bases). The germline gives CDR1 MGHDK, CDR2 SYGVNS. Trimming stripped 5 bases from V and 4 bases from J, with 14 bases between. CDR3 size: 14 residues. CDR3 DNA: TGTGCCAGCAGTTCAACAGGGCGGACAGAGACCCAGTACTTC. It yields the protein CASSSTGRTETQYF.

This chain joins TRBV2 and TRBJ1-5, with a possible D match to TRBD1 (6 bases). In germline, CDR1 is SNHLY, CDR2 FYNNEI. V was clipped by 7 bases and J by 0 bases, with 13 bases between them. There are 15 residues in the CDR3. CDR3: CASTKDSYSNQPQHF. CDR3 in DNA: TGTGCCAGCACAAAGGACAGCTATAGCAATCAGCCCCAGCATTTT. Full variable domain (missing parts from reference TRBV2 and TRBJ1-5): EPEVTQTPSHQVTQMGQEVILRCVPISNHLYFYWYRQILGQKVEFLVSFYNNEISEKSEIFDDQFSVERPDGSNFTLKIRSTKLEDSAMYFCASTKDSYSNQPQHFGDGTRLSIL.

The chain recombines TRBV28 with TRBJ1-2; the D is unclear. Germline V CDR1 and CDR2: MDHEN, SYDVKM. The V and J ends lost 4 bases and 2 bases respectively, with 14 bases between them. The CDR3 length is 15 residues. The CDR3 here is CASSSPRRANYGYTF. CDR3 DNA sequence: TGTGCCAGCAGTTCGCCTAGACGGGCGAACTATGGCTACACCTTC.

CDR3 loop: CASSVSGTVRTEAFF. CDR3 DNA: TGTGCCAGCAGCGTATCCGGGACAGTCCGGACTGAAGCTTTCTTT. The V and J genes are TRBV9 and TRBJ1-1; TRBD1 matches at 7 bases. V was pared by 1 base and J by 5 bases, with 8 bases of the junction left unmatched. Germline V CDR1 and CDR2: SGDLS, YYNGEE. The CDR3 is 15 amino acids.

V and J are TRBV5-5 and TRBJ1-1; weak D call: TRBD1 (5 bases). CDR3 length: 13 amino acids. Trimming removed 0 bases from V and 11 bases from J, with 14 bases in between. CDR1 SGHKS and CDR2 YYEKEE come from the germline V gene (reference sequence). The CDR3 protein is CASSLESAGFAFF. The CDR3 DNA reads as TGTGCCAGCAGCTTGGAATCGGCAGGGTTTGCTTTCTTT. The variable domain in full, completed from reference TRBV5-5 and TRBJ1-1, reads DAGVTQSPTHLIKTRGQQVTLRCSPISGHKSVSWYQQVLGQGPQFIFQYYEKEERGRGNFPDRFSARQFPNYSSELNVNALLLGDSALYLCASSLESAGFAFFGQGTRLTVV.

This rearrangement joins TRBV30 to TRBJ1-1, with 7 positions matching TRBD1. This CDR3 spans 13 amino acids. J was trimmed by 2 bases and V by 3 bases; bases with no gene match: 3. Germline V gene data show CDR1 as GTSNPN and CDR2 as SVGIG (reference sequence). The CDR3 sequence: CAWSRDSNTEAFF. For the CDR3, the DNA is TGTGCCTGGAGCCGGGACAGCAACACTGAAGCTTTCTTT.

As regards this clone: This sequence may be a read error, since a much larger clone differs from it by one base. The J gene is TRBJ1-1, the V gene TRBV3-1 (or the pseudogene TRBV3-2); D not resolved. V was trimmed by 5 bases and J by 0 bases, leaving 4 bases between them. The CDR3 contains 12 residues. Germline V lookup: CDR1 LGHDT, CDR2 YNNKEL (reference sequence). CDR3 sequence: CASSLLNTEAFF. Written as DNA, the CDR3 is TGTGCCAGCAGCTTACTGAACACTGAAGCTTTCTTT.

The V gene is TRBV7-2, the J gene TRBJ1-3; D unclear. The CDR3 has 15 amino acids. Trimming stripped 3 bases from V and 9 bases from J, with 18 bases between. Germline CDR1 is SGHTA and CDR2 is FQGNSA. The CDR3 DNA sequence: TGTGCCAGCAGCTTCCGGGAGGACCCGGCGGCCACCATATATTTT. Encoded protein: CASSFREDPAATIYF.

V is TRBV28 and J is TRBJ1-2, with D unresolved. The ends were cut back, 2 bases at V and 7 bases at J, with 11 bases in the middle. Looked up from germline, CDR1 is MDHEN and CDR2 is SYDVKM. CDR3 length equals 13 residues. DNA of the CDR3: TGTGCCAGCAGTTTACGGGTTTACGGTGGCTACACCTTC. Translating gives CASSLRVYGGYTF.

This chain uses TRBV7-2 with TRBJ2-1; D remains unclear. The V gene's germline CDR1 is SGHTA and CDR2 FQGNSA. V lost 2 bases, J lost 4 bases, and 15 bases lay in between. This CDR3 is built from 16 residues. The CDR3 region has the DNA TGTGCCAGCAGCTTAAATAGCCCAAACCCGTACAATGAGCAGTTCTTC. Translating gives CASSLNSPNPYNEQFF.

This clone was seen a handful of times. The V and J genes are TRBV27 and TRBJ2-3; possibly TRBD2 for D (7 bases). Between the trimmed V and J ends, which lost 5 bases and 5 bases, there was a span of 20 bases. The CDR3 length is 16 residues. In germline, CDR1 is MNHEY, CDR2 SMNVEV (reference sequence). CDR3 in amino acids: CASSPVGGRLVDTQYF. In DNA, the CDR3 is TGTGCCAGCAGTCCGGTCGGGGGGCGGTTGGTAGATACGCAGTATTTT.

This chain uses TRBV27 with TRBJ2-2, with 9 positions matching TRBD2. V lost 1 base and J lost 3; bases outside the gene matches: 6. The CDR3 has 17 residues. CDR1 and CDR2 from the germline V gene are MNHEY and SMNVEV (reference sequence). DNA for the CDR3: TGTGCCAGCAGTTTATTGGCGGGAGGGCCGGACACCGGGGAGCTGTTTTTT. As protein: CASSLLAGGPDTGELFF.